Sequencing of this T cell receptor beta chain was carried out in a study of blood T cell repertoires in COVID-19. Generated by immunoSEQ multiplex PCR, the TCRdb table keeps only in-frame clones and is missing some. Of some 360,000 clones listed, over 75% are singletons. The CDR3 totals 15 residues. Trimming left V 3 bases short and J 1 base short, with 13 bases between. Followed over time, Seattle patients had been enrolled while infection was active. Specimen: peripheral blood. This clonotype originated in a woman aged 55-69 years with COVID-19, enrolled during active disease. The rearrangement links TRBV5-3 to TRBJ1-2, with D possibly being TRBD1 (6 bases). TRBV5-3 is an ORF for which the function is uncertain. CDR3 in DNA: TGTGCCAGAAGCTCCTGGACAGCTATTAACTATGGCTACACCTTC. Residues: CARSSWTAINYGYTF.